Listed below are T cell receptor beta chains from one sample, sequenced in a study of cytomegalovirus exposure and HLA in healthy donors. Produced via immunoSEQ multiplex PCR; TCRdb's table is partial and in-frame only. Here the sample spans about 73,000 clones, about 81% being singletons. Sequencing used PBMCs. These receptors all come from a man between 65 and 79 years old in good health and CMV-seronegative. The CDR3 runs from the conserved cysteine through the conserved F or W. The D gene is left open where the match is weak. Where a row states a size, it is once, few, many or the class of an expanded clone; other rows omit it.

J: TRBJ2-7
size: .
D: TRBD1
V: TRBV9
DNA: TGTGCCAGCAGCGTGCGGGACAGGGGCTACGAGCAGTACTTC
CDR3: CASSVRDRGYEQYF

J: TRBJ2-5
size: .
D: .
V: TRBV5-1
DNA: TGCGCCAGCAGCTTTGGTCAGTTCAAAGAGACCCAGTACTTC
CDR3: CASSFGQFKETQYF

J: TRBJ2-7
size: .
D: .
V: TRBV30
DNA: TGTGCCTGGAGTCCCCCAGGCGAAACCTACGAGCAGTACTTC
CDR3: CAWSPPGETYEQYF

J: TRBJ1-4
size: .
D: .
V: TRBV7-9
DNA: TGTTCCAGCAGCTTAGCGGGCTTCCCTAATGAAAAACTGTTTTTT
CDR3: CSSSLAGFPNEKLFF

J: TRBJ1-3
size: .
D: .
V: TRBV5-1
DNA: TGCGCCAGCAGCTCACAGGGTGAAGGAAACACCATATATTTT
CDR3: CASSSQGEGNTIYF

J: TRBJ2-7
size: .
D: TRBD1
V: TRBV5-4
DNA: TGTGCCAGCAGCTCAGGGACAGCGAACTACGAGCAGTACTTC
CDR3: CASSSGTANYEQYF

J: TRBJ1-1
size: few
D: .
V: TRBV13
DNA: TGTGCCAGCAGCTTAGGACCTACGAACACTGAAGCTTTCTTT
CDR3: CASSLGPTNTEAFF

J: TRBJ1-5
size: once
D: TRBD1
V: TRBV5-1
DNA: TGCGCCAGCAGCTTGGGAGGGACAGACAATCAGCCCCAGCATTTT
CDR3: CASSLGGTDNQPQHF

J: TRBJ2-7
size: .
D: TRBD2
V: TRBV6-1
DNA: TGTGCCACCCGCACTAGCGGAACGACCTACGAGCAGTACTTC
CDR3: CATRTSGTTYEQYF

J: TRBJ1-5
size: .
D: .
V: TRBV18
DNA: TGTGCCAGCTCACCACCGGGGAGGGCGGGCCAGCCCCAGCATTTT
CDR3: CASSPPGRAGQPQHF

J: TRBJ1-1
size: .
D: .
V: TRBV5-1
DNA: TGCGCCAGCAGCTCCGGGACACGAGAAGAAGCTTTCTTT
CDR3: CASSSGTREEAFF

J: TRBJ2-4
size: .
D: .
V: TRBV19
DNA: TGTGCCAGTAGTATAGTAGGGGCTGCCAAAAACATTCAGTACTTC
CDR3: CASSIVGAAKNIQYF

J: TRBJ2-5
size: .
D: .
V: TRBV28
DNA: TGTGCCAGCAGTTTTACAGGGACCCAAGAGACCCAGTACTTC
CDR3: CASSFTGTQETQYF

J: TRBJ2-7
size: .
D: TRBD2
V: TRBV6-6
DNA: TGTGCCAGCAGTACTAGCGGGAGGGCGGGCGAGCAGTACTTC
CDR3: CASSTSGRAGEQYF

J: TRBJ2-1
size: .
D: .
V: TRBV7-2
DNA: TGTGCCAGCAGCTTAACGGGGGGCACGAACAATGAGCAGTTCTTC
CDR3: CASSLTGGTNNEQFF

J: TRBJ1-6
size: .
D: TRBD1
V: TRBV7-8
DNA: TGTGCCAGCAGCTTGACAGGGGGGAGTGGGTCACCCCTCCACTTT
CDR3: CASSLTGGSGSPLHF

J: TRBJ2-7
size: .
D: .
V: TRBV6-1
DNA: TGTGCCAGCAGTGAATCGGTGGCAGGTCCTTGGGAGCAGTACTTC
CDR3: CASSESVAGPWEQYF

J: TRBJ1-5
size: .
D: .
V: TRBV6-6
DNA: TGTGCCAGCAGTTACTCCCTAGCCAATCAGCCCCAGCATTTT
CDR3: CASSYSLANQPQHF

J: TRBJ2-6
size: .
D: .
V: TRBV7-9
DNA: TGTGCCACCCCACGGCAGGGGAGCTCTGGGGCCAACGTCCTGACTTTC
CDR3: CATPRQGSSGANVLTF

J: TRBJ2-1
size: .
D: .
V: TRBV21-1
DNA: TGTGCCAGCAGCGGCCGGGACACCGAAATCTCCTACAATGAGCAGTTCTTC
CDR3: CASSGRDTEISYNEQFF

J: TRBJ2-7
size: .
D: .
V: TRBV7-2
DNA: TGTGCCAGCAGCTTAGGGGGCTTACGGTACTTC
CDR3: CASSLGGLRYF